What follows are 2 T cell receptor beta chains derived from one specimen sequenced in a study of cytotoxic CD8 clonotypes in ibrutinib-treated CLL. TCRdb keeps only in-frame clones here, not all; method: immunoSEQ multiplex PCR. The sample yields 150,000 to 200,000 clones, around 72% seen once. Sample: PBMCs, taken after 24 months of ibrutinib treatment. All receptors derive from a human donor with chronic lymphocytic leukemia.

This clone was counted once. V is TRBV27 and J is TRBJ2-1, with D possibly being TRBD2 (5 bases). V lost 7 bases, J lost 9 bases, and 10 bases lay in between. The CDR3 spans 11 residues. Germline lookup yields CDR1 MNHEY and CDR2 SMNVEV (reference sequence). The CDR3 is CASTLRGEQFF. CDR3 coding DNA: TGTGCCAGCACCCTTCGGGGTGAGCAGTTCTTC.

The rearrangement joins TRBV6-5 to TRBJ2-7; D is uncertain. The CDR3 covers 16 residues. V was shortened by 0 bases and J by 2 bases, with 14 bases between the two germline ends. CDR1 MNHEY and CDR2 SVGAGI come from the germline V gene. The CDR3 region has the DNA TGTGCCAGCAGTTACTCGAACTCTTTTGGCGCCTACGAGCAGTACTTC. It is translated as CASSYSNSFGAYEQYF.